The 9 T cell receptor beta chains below were found in one sample sequenced in a study of pediatric ulcerative colitis. This table comes from immunoSEQ multiplex PCR, and its TCRdb copy is limited to in-frame clones, with some not included. The repertoire includes 60,000 to 75,000 clones, over 65% of them detected once, and around 5.2% sits in the top ten. Sequencing used blood. Receptor source: a boy aged 5 to 17 with moderate ulcerative colitis.

This sequence joins TRBV25-1 and TRBJ1-2; TRBD1 is a possible D gene (5 bases). Trimming took 2 bases from V and 5 from J, leaving 12 bases between them. Germline assignment: CDR1 MGHDK and CDR2 SYGVNS. The CDR3 is made up of 14 amino acids. CDR3: CASSEPGRKYGYTF. CDR3 bases: TGTGCCAGCAGTGAACCGGGACGGAAGTATGGCTACACCTTC.

This chain joins TRBV4-1 and TRBJ1-5, with D possibly TRBD1 on 6 matching bases. CDR3 length: 14 residues. V lost 2 bases to trimming and J lost 6 bases, with 11 bases between them. Germline-derived CDR1 and CDR2 are MGHRA and YSYEKL. For the CDR3, the DNA is TGCGCCAGCAGCCAAAGGGGGGACGGTCAGCCCCAGCATTTT. It is translated as CASSQRGDGQPQHF.

The V call is TRBV13, the J call TRBJ1-2; a possible D gene is TRBD1 (5 bases). Germline assignment: CDR1 PRHDT and CDR2 FYEKMQ (reference sequence). The CDR3 length is 15 residues. The V end was cut by 6 bases, the J end by 5 bases, with 19 bases between. The CDR3 nucleotides are TGTGCCAGCAGTCCCACCGGGACGGGAGATTATGGCTACACCTTC. It encodes CASSPTGTGDYGYTF.

The rearrangement links TRBV7-9 to TRBJ2-3, with 8 bases aligning to TRBD1. This CDR3 has 15 amino acids. The germline gives CDR1 SEHNR, CDR2 FQNEAQ (reference sequence). The V segment lost 3 bases and the J segment 3 bases; nucleotides outside the gene matches: 5. This CDR3 is CASSFRTGPTDTQYF. DNA for the CDR3: TGTGCCAGCAGCTTCCGGACAGGGCCTACAGATACGCAGTATTTT.

The V gene is TRBV12-5, the J gene TRBJ1-1; 7 bases map to TRBD1. The CDR3 spans 15 residues. The junction had 6 bases not matched to a gene; V was cut back by 0 bases and J by 5 bases. Germline CDR1 reads LGHNT; CDR2 reads FRNRAP. The CDR3 reads CASGLVQGRGTEAFF. CDR3 nucleotides: TGTGCTAGTGGTTTGGTACAGGGCAGGGGGACTGAAGCTTTCTTT.

J is TRBJ2-7 and V is TRBV30, with D hard to call. CDR3 size: 17 residues. Germline V CDR1 and CDR2: GTSNPN, SVGIG (reference sequence). V gave up 3 bases and J gave up 2 bases, with 23 bases separating them. The CDR3 coding sequence is TGTGCCTGGAGCCCCCCGAGCAGCGCCTTCTACACCTACGAGCAGTACTTC. It translates to CAWSPPSSAFYTYEQYF. Using reference TRBV30 and TRBJ2-7 for the parts outside the CDR3, the full variable domain is SQTIHQWPATLVQPVGSPLSLECTVEGTSNPNLYWYRQAAGRGLQLLFYSVGIGQISSEVPQNLSASRPQDRQFILSSKKLLLSDSGFYLCAWSPPSSAFYTYEQYFGPGTRLTVT.

The chain is built from TRBV29-1 and TRBJ1-1; 8 positions agree with TRBD1. Germline trimming cut 0 bases from V and 2 bases from J; bases unmatched to any gene: 2. The CDR3 runs to 14 residues. The germline gives CDR1 SQVTM, CDR2 ANQGSEA. CDR3 sequence (DNA): TGCAGCGTTGAAGACGACAGGGGTAACACTGAAGCTTTCTTT. Translating it yields CSVEDDRGNTEAFF. The whole variable domain, remainder taken from reference TRBV29-1 and TRBJ1-1, is SAVISQKPSRDICQRGTSLTIQCQVDSQVTMMFWYRQQPGQSLTLIATANQGSEATYESGFVIDKFPISRPNLTFSTLTVSNMSPEDSSIYLCSVEDDRGNTEAFFGQGTRLTVV.

This chain joins TRBV5-1 and TRBJ1-5; 8 bases match TRBD1. This CDR3 spans 13 amino acids. The trim removed 10 bases at V and 7 bases at J, leaving 10 bases unmatched. Germline V CDR1 and CDR2: SGHRS, YFSETQ. DNA of the CDR3: TGCGCCTCTAGTCAGGGGGCAGGACAGCCCCAGCATTTT. It yields the protein CASSQGAGQPQHF.

The chain combines TRBV2 with TRBJ2-3; the D gene is possibly TRBD1 (5 bases). Germline CDR1 is SNHLY and CDR2 is FYNNEI. The CDR3 contains 12 residues. V was shortened by 0 bases and J by 13 bases, with 11 bases between the two germline ends. The CDR3 bases are TGTGCCAGCAGTGAAGCAGAAGGACATAAGTATTTT. Its translation is CASSEAEGHKYF. Looking up the rest from reference TRBV2 and TRBJ2-3 gives the full variable domain: EPEVTQTPSHQVTQMGQEVILRCVPISNHLYFYWYRQILGQKVEFLVSFYNNEISEKSEIFDDQFSVERPDGSNFTLKIRSTKLEDSAMYFCASSEAEGHKYFGPGTRLTVL.